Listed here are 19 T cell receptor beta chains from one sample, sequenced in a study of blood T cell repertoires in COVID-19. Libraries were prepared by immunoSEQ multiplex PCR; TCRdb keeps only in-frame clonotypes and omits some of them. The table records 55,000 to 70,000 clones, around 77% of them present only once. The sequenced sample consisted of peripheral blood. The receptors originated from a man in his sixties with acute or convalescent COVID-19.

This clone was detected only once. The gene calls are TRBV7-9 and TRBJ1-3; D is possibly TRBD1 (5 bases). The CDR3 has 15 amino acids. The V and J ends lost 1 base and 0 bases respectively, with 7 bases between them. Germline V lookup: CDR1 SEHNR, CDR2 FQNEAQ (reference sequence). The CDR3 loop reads CASSLGQSSGNTIYF. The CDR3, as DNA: TGTGCCAGCAGCTTAGGACAGAGCTCTGGAAACACCATATATTTT.

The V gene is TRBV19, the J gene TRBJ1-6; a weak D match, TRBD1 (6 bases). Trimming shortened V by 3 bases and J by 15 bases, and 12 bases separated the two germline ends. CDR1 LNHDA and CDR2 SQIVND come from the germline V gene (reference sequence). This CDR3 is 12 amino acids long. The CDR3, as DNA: TGTGCCAGTAGTATGACAGGCGGCGACCTCCACTTT. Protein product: CASSMTGGDLHF.

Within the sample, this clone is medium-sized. CDR3 loop: CASSYQGQGYGYTF. The CDR3 DNA follows: TGTGCCAGCAGTTACCAGGGACAGGGCTATGGCTACACCTTC. The chain is built from TRBV6-5 and TRBJ1-2; 9 bases fit TRBD1. Trimming cost V 2 bases and J 4 bases; bases outside gene matches: 2. This CDR3 has 14 amino acids. Looked up from germline, CDR1 is MNHEY and CDR2 is SVGAGI.

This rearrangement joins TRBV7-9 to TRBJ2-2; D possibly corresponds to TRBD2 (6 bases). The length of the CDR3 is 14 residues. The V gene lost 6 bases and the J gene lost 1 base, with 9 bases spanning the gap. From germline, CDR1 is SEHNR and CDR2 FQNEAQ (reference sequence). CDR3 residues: CASSLGGNTGELFF. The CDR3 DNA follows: TGTGCCAGCAGTTTGGGAGGGAACACCGGGGAGCTGTTTTTT. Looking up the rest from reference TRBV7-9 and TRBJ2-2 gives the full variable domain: DTGVSQNPRHKITKRGQNVTFRCDPISEHNRLYWYRQTLGQGPEFLTYFQNEAQLEKSRLLSDRFSAERPKGSFSTLEIQRTEQGDSAMYLCASSLGGNTGELFFGEGSRLTVL.

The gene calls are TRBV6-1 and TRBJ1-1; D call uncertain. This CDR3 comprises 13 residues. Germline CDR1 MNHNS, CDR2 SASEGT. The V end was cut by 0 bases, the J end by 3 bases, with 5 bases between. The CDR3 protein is CASSEAGDTEAFF. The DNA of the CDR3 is TGTGCCAGCAGTGAAGCCGGGGACACTGAAGCTTTCTTT.

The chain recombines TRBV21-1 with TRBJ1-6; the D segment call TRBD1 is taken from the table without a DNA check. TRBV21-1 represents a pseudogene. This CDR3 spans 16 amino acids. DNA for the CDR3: TGTGCCAGCACCCAGAGACAGGGTCTCTATAATTCACCCCTCCACTTT. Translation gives CASTQRQGLYNSPLHF.

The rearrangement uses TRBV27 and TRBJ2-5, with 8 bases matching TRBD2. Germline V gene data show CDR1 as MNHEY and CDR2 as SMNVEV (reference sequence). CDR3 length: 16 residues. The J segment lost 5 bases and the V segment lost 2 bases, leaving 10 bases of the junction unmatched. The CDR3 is CASSLGSGGSAETQYF. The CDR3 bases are TGTGCCAGCAGTTTAGGGAGCGGGGGTTCGGCCGAGACCCAGTACTTC.

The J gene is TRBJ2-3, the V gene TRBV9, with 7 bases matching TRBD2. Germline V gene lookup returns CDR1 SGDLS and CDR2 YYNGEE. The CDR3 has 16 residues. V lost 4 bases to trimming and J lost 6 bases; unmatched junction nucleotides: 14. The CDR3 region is CASSSHRGGSQDTQYF. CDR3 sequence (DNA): TGTGCCAGCAGCTCCCATAGGGGAGGGAGTCAGGATACGCAGTATTTT.

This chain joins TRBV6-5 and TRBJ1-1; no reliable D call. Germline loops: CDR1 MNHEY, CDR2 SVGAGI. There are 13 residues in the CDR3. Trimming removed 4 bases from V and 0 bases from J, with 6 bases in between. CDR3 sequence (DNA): TGTGCCAGCAGTTCTACCCTGAACACTGAAGCTTTCTTT. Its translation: CASSSTLNTEAFF.

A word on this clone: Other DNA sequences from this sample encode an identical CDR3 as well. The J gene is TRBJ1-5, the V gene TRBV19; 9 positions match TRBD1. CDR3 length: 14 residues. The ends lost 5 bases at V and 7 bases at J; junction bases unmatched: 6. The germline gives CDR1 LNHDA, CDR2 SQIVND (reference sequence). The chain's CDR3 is CASSRTGDRQPQHF. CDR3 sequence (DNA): TGTGCCAGTAGTCGGACAGGGGACCGACAGCCCCAGCATTTT.

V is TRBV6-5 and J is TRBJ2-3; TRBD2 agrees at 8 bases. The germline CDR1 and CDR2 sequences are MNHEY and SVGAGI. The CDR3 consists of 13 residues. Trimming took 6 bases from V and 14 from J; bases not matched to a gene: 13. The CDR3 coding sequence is TGTGCCAGCAGGTCCACCGGGACTAGGAACCTGTATTTT. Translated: CASRSTGTRNLYF.

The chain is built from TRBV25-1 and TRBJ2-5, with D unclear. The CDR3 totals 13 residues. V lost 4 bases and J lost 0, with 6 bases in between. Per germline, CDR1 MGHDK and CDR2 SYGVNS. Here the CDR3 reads CASSGPDQETQYF. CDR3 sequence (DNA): TGTGCCAGCAGTGGGCCAGACCAAGAGACCCAGTACTTC.

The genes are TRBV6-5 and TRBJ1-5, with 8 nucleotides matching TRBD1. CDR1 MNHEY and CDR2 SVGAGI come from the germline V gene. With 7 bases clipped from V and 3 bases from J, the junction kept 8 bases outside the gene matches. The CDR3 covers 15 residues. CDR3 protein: CASTRTGQNNQPQHF. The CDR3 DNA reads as TGTGCCAGCACCCGGACAGGGCAAAACAATCAGCCCCAGCATTTT.

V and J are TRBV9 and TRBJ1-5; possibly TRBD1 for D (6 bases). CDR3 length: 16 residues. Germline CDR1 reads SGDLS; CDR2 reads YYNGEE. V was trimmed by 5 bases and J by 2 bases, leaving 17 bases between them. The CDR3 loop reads CASSRGDTSGNQPQHF. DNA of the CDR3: TGTGCCAGCAGTCGAGGGGACACATCGGGCAATCAGCCCCAGCATTTT.

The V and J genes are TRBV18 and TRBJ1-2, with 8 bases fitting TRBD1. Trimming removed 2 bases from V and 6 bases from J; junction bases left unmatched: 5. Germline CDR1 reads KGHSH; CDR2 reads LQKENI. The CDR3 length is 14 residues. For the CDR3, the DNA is TGTGCCAGCTCACCATCGGACAGGGTCAATGGCTACACCTTC. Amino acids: CASSPSDRVNGYTF. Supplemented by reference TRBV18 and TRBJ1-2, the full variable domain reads NAGVMQNPRHLVRRRGQEARLRCSPMKGHSHVYWYRQLPEEGLKFMVYLQKENIIDESGMPKERFSAEFPKEGPSILRIQQVVRGDSAAYFCASSPSDRVNGYTFGSGTRLTVV.

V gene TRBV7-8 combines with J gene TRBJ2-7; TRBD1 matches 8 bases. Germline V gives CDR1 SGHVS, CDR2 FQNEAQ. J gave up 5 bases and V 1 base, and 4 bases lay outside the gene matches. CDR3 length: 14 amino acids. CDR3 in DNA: TGTGCCAGCAGCTTAGGGGGACAGGCAAACGAGCAGTACTTC. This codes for CASSLGGQANEQYF.

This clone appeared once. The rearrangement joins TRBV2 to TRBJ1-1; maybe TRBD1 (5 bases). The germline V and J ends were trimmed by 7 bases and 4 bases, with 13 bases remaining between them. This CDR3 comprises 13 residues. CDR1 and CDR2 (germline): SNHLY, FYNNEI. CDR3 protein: CASKIGGGTEAFF. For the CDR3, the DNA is TGTGCCAGCAAAATTGGGGGGGGCACTGAAGCTTTCTTT. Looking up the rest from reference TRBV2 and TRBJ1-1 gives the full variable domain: EPEVTQTPSHQVTQMGQEVILRCVPISNHLYFYWYRQILGQKVEFLVSFYNNEISEKSEIFDDQFSVERPDGSNFTLKIRSTKLEDSAMYFCASKIGGGTEAFFGQGTRLTVV.

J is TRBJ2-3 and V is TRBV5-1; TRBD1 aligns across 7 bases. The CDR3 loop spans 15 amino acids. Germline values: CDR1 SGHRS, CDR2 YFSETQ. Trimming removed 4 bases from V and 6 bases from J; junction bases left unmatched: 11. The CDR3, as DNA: TGCGCCAGCAGCCTTAGGGGGCAGAGGGACGATACGCAGTATTTT. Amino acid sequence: CASSLRGQRDDTQYF.

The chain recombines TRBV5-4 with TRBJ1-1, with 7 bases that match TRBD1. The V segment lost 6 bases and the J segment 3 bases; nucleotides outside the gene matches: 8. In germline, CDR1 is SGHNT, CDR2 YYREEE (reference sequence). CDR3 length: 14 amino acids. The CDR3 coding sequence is TGTGCCAGCACAAACAGAGGGGGCTACACTGAAGCTTTCTTT. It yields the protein CASTNRGGYTEAFF.